This T cell receptor beta chain was sequenced for a study of OX40 agonist ivuxolimab in advanced cancers. Background on the study: Cohort: around 79% men, mean age approximately 64, aged about 23 to 79. A partial response was reached by three patients: one with hepatocellular carcinoma and two with cutaneous melanoma.

V was trimmed by 4 bases and J by 11 bases, leaving 17 bases between them. From germline, CDR1 is SGHTA and CDR2 FQGTGA. CDR3 length: 13 amino acids. Profiled with immunoSEQ multiplex PCR; TCRdb holds only in-frame clones, not every one. The table shows 65,000 to 85,000 clones, with 89% occurring only once. The rearrangement uses TRBV7-3 and TRBJ2-5, with D possibly matching TRBD2 (5 bases). Sequenced material: CD4+ or CD8+ T cells sorted from blood, taken in a trial of the OX40 agonist ivuxolimab. The TCR comes from an adult with an advanced solid tumor such as melanoma, head and neck, liver or kidney cancer. The CDR3 loop reads CASSYDPDGRQYF. The CDR3 region has the DNA TGTGCCAGCAGCTACGATCCCGATGGGAGACAGTACTTC.